The 21 T cell receptor beta chains given below trace back to one sample, sequenced in a study of blood T cell repertoires in COVID-19. Repertoires were generated with immunoSEQ multiplex PCR, while TCRdb's copy carries only in-frame clones and drops some. The sample lists some 110,000 clones; around 85% were seen once. Input material: peripheral blood. These receptors came from a man aged 45-65 years with acute or convalescent COVID-19.

V is TRBV23-1 and J is TRBJ2-7; 12 bases fit TRBD2. TRBV23-1 has ORF status, its function being uncertain. The J segment lost 6 bases and the V segment lost 6 bases, leaving 24 bases of the junction unmatched. This CDR3 region has 20 residues. DNA for the CDR3: TGCGCCAGCAGCCCCACCGGGGGCCTACGAGGACTAGCGGGGTTCATCGAGCAGTACTTC. It encodes CASSPTGGLRGLAGFIEQYF.

V gene TRBV28 combines with J gene TRBJ1-5, with D perhaps matching TRBD1 (5 bases). V was pared by 6 bases and J by 0 bases, with 12 bases between. The CDR3 length is 15 residues. The V gene's germline CDR1 is MDHEN and CDR2 SYDVKM. CDR3 DNA sequence: TGTGCCAGCAGCAGGACACACTATAGCAATCAGCCCCAGCATTTT. The encoded protein is CASSRTHYSNQPQHF.

This clone was counted a single time. The CDR3 sequence: CASSLANTGGRGYGYTF. CDR3 DNA: TGTGCCAGCAGCTTAGCTAACACAGGGGGCCGGGGCTATGGCTACACCTTC. The chain combines TRBV13 with TRBJ1-2; 9 nucleotides agree with TRBD1. The J segment lost 4 bases and the V segment lost 1 base, leaving 10 bases of the junction unmatched. This CDR3 spans 17 amino acids. Germline CDR1 reads PRHDT; CDR2 reads FYEKMQ (reference sequence).

V and J are TRBV5-1 and TRBJ2-3; tentatively, D is TRBD2 (6 bases). CDR3 size: 16 residues. Trimming cost V 5 bases and J 6 bases, with 22 bases left between them. Germline CDR1 and CDR2: SGHRS and YFSETQ. The CDR3 DNA is TGCGCCAGCAGGTCGGTTGGGCGCGGTCTAGCGGATACGCAGTATTTT. This gives the protein CASRSVGRGLADTQYF.

This clone came up once. The chain recombines TRBV29-1 with TRBJ2-4, with D uncertain. The CDR3 contains 13 residues. The germline V and J ends were trimmed by 4 bases and 3 bases, with 10 bases remaining between them. Per germline, CDR1 SQVTM and CDR2 ANQGSEA. The CDR3 spells CSVVWAGKNIQYF. The CDR3 DNA is TGCAGCGTTGTCTGGGCAGGCAAAAACATTCAGTACTTC.

V usage is TRBV5-6 and J usage is TRBJ2-1; 7 bases align to TRBD1. V shed 2 bases and J 4 bases; nucleotides not matched to a gene: 3. Germline V gives CDR1 SGHDT, CDR2 YYEEEE. The CDR3 has 14 amino acids. CDR3 sequence: CASSFGTEYNEQFF. CDR3 in DNA: TGTGCCAGCAGCTTCGGGACAGAATACAATGAGCAGTTCTTC.

The chain carries TRBV5-4 and TRBJ1-3; 9 nucleotides line up with TRBD1. V dropped 4 bases and J dropped 3; count of bases not matched to a gene: 11. Germline V gene lookup returns CDR1 SGHNT and CDR2 YYREEE (reference sequence). CDR3 size: 17 residues. CDR3 sequence: CASSPRPGQGFGNTIYF. CDR3 sequence (DNA): TGTGCCAGCAGCCCGAGACCGGGACAGGGATTTGGAAACACCATATATTTT. Filled out from reference TRBV5-4 and TRBJ1-3, the complete variable domain reads ETGVTQSPTHLIKTRGQQVTLRCSSQSGHNTVSWYQQALGQGPQFIFQYYREEENGRGNFPPRFSGLQFPNYSSELNVNALELDDSALYLCASSPRPGQGFGNTIYFGEGSWLTVV.

This rearrangement joins TRBV9 to TRBJ1-1; possibly TRBD1 for D (5 bases). The CDR3 loop spans 14 amino acids. Per the germline V gene, CDR1 is SGDLS and CDR2 is YYNGEE. V lost 0 bases and J lost 3, with 9 bases in between. CDR3 amino acids: CASSVGGDDTEAFF. CDR3 DNA: TGTGCCAGCAGCGTAGGGGGGGACGACACTGAAGCTTTCTTT.

The chain employs TRBV15 and TRBJ1-1; 7 positions agree with TRBD1. CDR1 is LNHNV, CDR2 YYDKDF, per germline (reference sequence). V dropped 5 bases and J dropped 1; count of bases not matched to a gene: 7. The CDR3 loop spans 15 amino acids. The CDR3: CATSSPHRGNTEAFF. The CDR3 region has the DNA TGTGCCACCAGCTCACCACACAGGGGGAACACTGAAGCTTTCTTT.

The rearrangement joins TRBV28 to TRBJ2-5; TRBD2 aligns across 7 bases. J lost 5 bases, V lost 8 bases, and 20 bases had no gene match. This CDR3 is built from 17 residues. The germline V gene encodes CDR1 MDHEN and CDR2 SYDVKM. Here the CDR3 reads CASQNGLDWWVGETQYF. The DNA of the CDR3 is TGTGCCAGCCAAAATGGACTAGATTGGTGGGTGGGGGAGACCCAGTACTTC.

CDR3: CASSLVGDRGKTQYF. In DNA form, the CDR3 reads TGTGCCAGCAGCTTAGTCGGGGACAGGGGGAAGACCCAGTACTTC. The V call is TRBV7-6, the J call TRBJ2-5, with 11 bases aligning to TRBD1. CDR1 and CDR2 (germline): SGHVS, FNYEAQ. The V gene end was trimmed by 1 base and the J gene end by 6 bases; junction bases not matched to a gene: 4. This CDR3 spans 15 amino acids.

This clone appeared a few times. The DNA for the CDR3 is TGCGCCAGCAGTCGGACAGACACTGAAGCTTTCTTT. The encoded protein is CASSRTDTEAFF. The J gene is TRBJ1-1, the V gene TRBV5-1; D perhaps matches TRBD1 (6 bases). Germline V lookup: CDR1 SGHRS, CDR2 YFSETQ. V was pared by 5 bases and J by 3 bases, with 8 bases between. The CDR3 is made up of 12 amino acids.

The gene calls are TRBV10-3 and TRBJ2-7; 9 bases are a match to TRBD2. Unmatched junction bases numbered 12, after V lost 4 bases and J lost 5 bases. The CDR3 totals 16 residues. Germline CDR1 reads ENHRY; CDR2 reads SYGVKD. The CDR3 coding sequence is TGTGCCATCAGTGGGGCTAGCGGGATATTCACGGACGAGCAGTACTTC. Translation gives CAISGASGIFTDEQYF.

This clone showed up just a few times. The chain employs TRBV6-4 and TRBJ2-3; 10 bases map to TRBD2. CDR3 size: 15 residues. Germline-derived CDR1 and CDR2 are MRHNA and SNTAGT. The junction had 0 bases not matched to a gene; V was cut back by 3 bases and J by 0 bases. Written as DNA, the CDR3 is TGTGCCAGCAGTGAACTAGCGGGGAGCACAGATACGCAGTATTTT. It translates to CASSELAGSTDTQYF.

This chain connects TRBV5-1 to TRBJ2-1, with TRBD1 matching over 8 bases. This CDR3 has 14 residues. In germline, CDR1 is SGHRS, CDR2 YFSETQ. V was clipped by 2 bases and J by 6 bases; unmatched bases: 4. The CDR3 bases are TGCGCCAGCAGCTTCGACAGGGGTGGCAATGAGCAGTTCTTC. Translation gives CASSFDRGGNEQFF.

This chain uses TRBV3-1 (or the pseudogene TRBV3-2) with TRBJ2-3; the match to TRBD2 covers 9 bases. Looked up from germline, CDR1 is LGHDT and CDR2 is YNNKEL (reference sequence). The CDR3 has 17 residues. V was clipped by 0 bases and J by 1 base; unmatched bases: 5. The CDR3 loop is CASSQDLGGRGTDTQYF. CDR3 in DNA: TGTGCCAGCAGCCAAGATTTGGGCGGGAGGGGCACAGATACGCAGTATTTT.

CDR3: CASSLAGTSGYNEQFF. CDR3 in DNA: TGTGCCAGCAGCTTAGCTGGGACTAGCGGCTACAATGAGCAGTTCTTC. The chain recombines TRBV11-2 with TRBJ2-1; 11 nucleotides match TRBD2. This CDR3 is 16 amino acids long. After removal of 1 base from V and 3 bases from J, the junction contained 2 bases not matched to a gene. Germline assignment: CDR1 SGHAT and CDR2 FQNNGV.

The rearrangement uses TRBV7-3 and TRBJ2-5; possibly TRBD1 for D (6 bases). The CDR3 consists of 13 residues. Between the trimmed V and J ends, which lost 5 bases and 6 bases, there was a span of 13 bases. Germline V lookup: CDR1 SGHTA, CDR2 FQGTGA. This chain's CDR3 is CASSQRGQQTQYF. The CDR3 nucleotides are TGTGCCAGCAGCCAGAGGGGACAACAGACCCAGTACTTC.

The CDR3 loop is CAITNYGYTF. CDR3 in DNA: TGCGCCATTACTAACTATGGCTACACCTTC. The chain has TRBV10-1 and TRBJ1-2; no definite D call. Trimming stripped 10 bases from V and 0 bases from J, with 3 bases between. Germline CDR1 is WNHNN and CDR2 is SYGVQD (reference sequence). This CDR3 comprises 10 residues.

The chain has TRBV11-2 and TRBJ1-1; a possible D gene is TRBD1 (5 bases). The CDR3 totals 16 residues. Germline CDR1 is SGHAT and CDR2 is FQNNGV. Deletions cut 1 base from V and 4 bases from J, with 16 bases between. The CDR3 loop reads CASSLVDWGGGTEAFF. The CDR3 DNA is TGTGCCAGCAGCTTAGTAGATTGGGGGGGAGGCACTGAAGCTTTCTTT. Filled out from reference TRBV11-2 and TRBJ1-1, the complete variable domain reads EAGVAQSPRYKIIEKRQSVAFWCNPISGHATLYWYQQILGQGPKLLIQFQNNGVVDDSQLPKDRFSAERLKGVDSTLKIQPAKLEDSAVYLCASSLVDWGGGTEAFFGQGTRLTVV.

The chain uses TRBV12-3 or TRBV12-4 and TRBJ1-5; TRBD1 might be the D (6 bases). The CDR3 runs 13 residues. The V gene lost 3 bases and the J gene lost 5 bases, with 8 bases spanning the gap. The CDR3 spells CASSFQGYQPQHF. CDR3 DNA: TGTGCCAGCAGTTTCCAGGGGTATCAGCCCCAGCATTTT.